What follows are 15 T cell receptor beta chains derived from one specimen sequenced in a study of T-cell reconstitution after alpha-beta-depleted transplantation in children. Unique molecular identifiers featured in how the TCRbeta library was prepared. Using its own MiXCR run on the PCR reads, TCRdb lists one record per CDR3 protein. Of about 200,000 distinct CDR3 sequences listed, 5% to 6.5% are singletons. The sequencing used PBMCs, collected before TCRalphabeta/CD19-depleted stem cell transplant. Source of these receptors: a girl in the first two years of life with combined immunodeficiency, due to receive a stem cell transplant.

This clonotype has a count of ten or more. Relative to the germline gene, one junction end is altered; a read error may explain this. This CDR3 reads CASSLNPDSSYNEQFF. The CDR3, as DNA: TGTGCTAGCAGCCTTAACCCAGACAGCTCCTACAATGAGCAGTTCTTC. The chain combines TRBV7-7 with TRBJ2-1; tentatively, D is TRBD1 (5 bases). Germline V gene lookup returns CDR1 SSHAT and CDR2 FNYEAQ (reference sequence). CDR3 length: 16 residues.

The chain uses TRBV18 and TRBJ2-2; maybe TRBD1 (6 bases). The CDR3 sequence is 14 residues long. CDR1 and CDR2 from the germline V gene are KGHSH and LQKENI. Trimming took 6 bases from V and 4 from J, leaving 12 bases between them. The CDR3 protein is CASSKNRVTGELFF. In DNA form, the CDR3 reads TGTGCCAGCTCGAAGAACAGGGTCACCGGGGAGCTGTTTTTT.

This clonotype appeared many times. For the CDR3, the DNA is TGTGCCAGCAGTTTTTCGGGAGCGGGTTACAATGAGCAGTTCTTC. Protein product: CASSFSGAGYNEQFF. The chain recombines TRBV12-3 or TRBV12-4 with TRBJ2-1, with a tentative D call TRBD2 (6 bases). Deletions cut 3 bases from V and 4 bases from J, with 13 bases between. CDR3 size: 15 residues.

This clonotype was recorded at least ten times. This chain links TRBV20-1 with TRBJ2-7; D is undetermined. Deletions cut 2 bases from V and 2 bases from J, with 7 bases between. There are 12 residues in the CDR3. Germline lookup yields CDR1 DFQATT and CDR2 SNEGSKA (reference sequence). The CDR3 sequence is CSARLPTYEQYF. Here the CDR3 DNA reads TGCAGTGCTAGACTACCTACCTACGAGCAGTACTTC.

This clonotype showed up many times. The chain is built from TRBV4-3 and TRBJ2-4; 11 bases are a match to TRBD2. Germline V gene sequence: CDR1 LGHNA, CDR2 YSLEER. This CDR3 is built from 18 residues. With V trimmed by 0 bases and J by 8 bases, 12 bases remained unmatched. Here the CDR3 DNA reads TGCGCCAGCAGCCAAGATCGGCGGTCTAGCGGGGGGTTTCACATTCAGTACTTC. This encodes CASSQDRRSSGGFHIQYF.

This clonotype was observed at least ten times. V and J are TRBV5-6 and TRBJ2-7, with D possibly being TRBD1 or TRBD2 (5 bases each). Germline CDR1 SGHDT, CDR2 YYEEEE. Trimming cost V 2 bases and J 3 bases, with 9 bases left between them. The CDR3 contains 13 residues. The CDR3 DNA sequence: TGTGCCAGCAGCTTCCGGGGCTACTACGAGCAGTACTTC. Its protein is CASSFRGYYEQYF.

This clonotype was seen ten or more times. This chain links TRBV7-9 with TRBJ1-3; D ambiguous. Trimming removed 8 bases at V and 0 bases at J, with 11 bases between. Germline assignment: CDR1 SEHNR and CDR2 FQNEAQ (reference sequence). The CDR3 consists of 14 residues. The CDR3 spells CASRAGFSGNTIYF. The CDR3 nucleotides read TGTGCCAGCCGGGCGGGATTCTCTGGAAACACCATATATTTT.

This clonotype was recorded at least ten times. The gene calls are TRBV7-9 and TRBJ2-5; D is undetermined. V lost 5 bases, J lost 1 base, and 11 bases lay in between. The CDR3 covers 14 residues. CDR1 and CDR2 (germline): SEHNR, FQNEAQ (reference sequence). CDR3 residues: CASSPTNIQETQYF. Written as DNA, the CDR3 is TGTGCCAGCAGCCCTACCAATATCCAAGAGACCCAGTACTTC. Full variable domain (outside the CDR3, taken from reference TRBV7-9 and TRBJ2-5): DTGVSQNPRHKITKRGQNVTFRCDPISEHNRLYWYRQTLGQGPEFLTYFQNEAQLEKSRLLSDRFSAERPKGSFSTLEIQRTEQGDSAMYLCASSPTNIQETQYFGPGTRLLVL.

This clonotype was found many times. The genes are TRBV29-1 and TRBJ1-5; D is possibly TRBD1 (5 bases). CDR1 is SQVTM, CDR2 ANQGSEA, per germline. Trimming pared 5 bases from V and 9 bases from J, leaving 17 bases between. This CDR3 region has 13 residues. CDR3 nucleotides: TGCAGCGTTCTGAAAGAGGGGTCAGGGCCCCAGCATTTT. Translating gives CSVLKEGSGPQHF.

There are many counts of this clonotype. The V call is TRBV5-1, the J call TRBJ2-5, with TRBD2 identical over 10 bases. The CDR3 runs 15 residues. J was trimmed by 1 base and V by 1 base; bases with no gene match: 1. CDR1 is SGHRS and CDR2 is YFSETQ in the germline V gene. The CDR3 here is CASSLSGGVQETQYF. The CDR3 nucleotides are TGCGCCAGCAGCTTGAGCGGGGGGGTCCAAGAGACCCAGTACTTC.

V usage is TRBV5-1 and J usage is TRBJ2-1; a weak D match, TRBD2 (6 bases). V was shortened by 6 bases and J by 2 bases, with 18 bases between the two germline ends. This CDR3 is 16 amino acids long. Germline V lookup: CDR1 SGHRS, CDR2 YFSETQ. The CDR3 bases are TGCGCCAGCAATACCAACGCGGGGAACCCCTACAATGAGCAGTTCTTC. The encoded protein is CASNTNAGNPYNEQFF.

This clonotype was recorded many times. A read error may account for a junction end that differs from germline. This rearrangement joins TRBV7-6 to TRBJ1-2; D might be TRBD1 (6 bases). The CDR3 length is 12 residues. Germline-derived CDR1 and CDR2 are SGHVS and FNYEAQ. CDR3: CASGIGGVDYIF. In DNA, the CDR3 is TGTGCCAGCGGTATAGGGGGGGTCGACTACATCTTC.

This clonotype was counted ten times or more. The chain joins TRBV21-1 to TRBJ2-7; the D call of TRBD1 is as the table states it, not checked on the DNA. TRBV21-1 corresponds to a pseudogene. The CDR3 is 16 residues long. The CDR3 nucleotides read TGTGCCAGCGGTCACCTATTCAGGGGAAAGCCCTACGAGCAGTACTTC. Translated, it gives CASGHLFRGKPYEQYF.

This clonotype came up many times. This rearrangement joins TRBV15 to TRBJ2-1; TRBD2 is a possible D gene (6 bases). This CDR3 spans 14 amino acids. V shed 5 bases and J shed 8 bases, with 16 bases lying between them. Germline loops: CDR1 LNHNV, CDR2 YYDKDF (reference sequence). CDR3 protein: CATSPWEQRDEQFF. The CDR3 DNA reads as TGTGCCACCAGCCCCTGGGAGCAGCGGGATGAGCAGTTCTTC.

This clonotype has a count of ten or more. The chain recombines TRBV20-1 with TRBJ2-1, with 7 nucleotides matching TRBD2. Germline loops: CDR1 DFQATT, CDR2 SNEGSKA (reference sequence). There are 17 residues in the CDR3. The J segment lost 9 bases and the V segment lost 0 bases, leaving 17 bases of the junction unmatched. The CDR3 DNA reads as TGCAGTGCTAGAGACCCTGCCGGGCTAGCGGCCACGGGTGAGCAGTTCTTC. Its protein is CSARDPAGLAATGEQFF.